This TCR beta chain was documented in a study of blood T cell repertoires in COVID-19 (dated by TCRdb to the early 2020s). Regarding the complete study: Samples from collaborators originated in the United States, Italy and Spain and spanned both the acute and convalescent phases of COVID-19. The dataset comprised deeply sampled blood TCRbeta repertoires from subjects exposed to, actively infected with, or recovered from COVID-19. Nearly every sample came with metadata listing a de-identified subject ID, COVID-19 status, age in years and sex. The material from the prospective study consisted of cDNA or gDNA derived from T cells, B-cell-depleted T cells, or PBMCs. Samples were obtained from the ongoing ImmuneRACE study (first 160 participants) and from roughly 1,300 subjects provided by 6 global collaborators. Where HLA class I and class II types were available, the types were taken from metadata supplied by the sample provider, not from assay-based typing. The repertoires were released in a freely available public database meant as a resource for research on the immune response to SARS-CoV-2.

Points the paper makes about the study in general: Clinical and demographic metadata were provided uncurated, with the amount varying by source and participant.

Enrolling through a virtual design, the prospective study's participants ranged in age from about 18 to 89 years and lived across 20 to 30 United States geographic areas. Cohort assignment in the prospective study relied on participant-reported clinical history from a screening survey and a study questionnaire. Recovered participants in ImmuneRACE Cohort 3 were defined as having two consecutive negative NP/OP PCR tests, clearance from a healthcare professional, or resolution of symptoms. In the prospective study, mobile phlebotomists collected whole blood, serum and a nasopharyngeal or oropharyngeal swab from each participant. Participants in the prospective study had the option to provide additional blood draws and questionnaires over an approximately 2-month period. Prospective study blood samples were shipped either frozen or at room temperature before DNA extraction. Remarks on this clone: Its specific antigen is unknown. No much larger clone exists at a distance of one base, and base qualities are not known.

TCRbeta CDR3 regions were amplified from genomic DNA using the immunoSEQ Assay, a bias-controlled multiplex PCR. As for the original processing: Nucleated cell counts per sample were estimated from amplification of reference gene primers within the assay. To quantify the absolute abundance of each unique TCRbeta CDR3 rearrangement, sequence reads were collapsed and filtered. For each sample, productive Simpson clonality was calculated as the square root of Simpson's diversity index over productive rearrangements. The table comes from immuneACCESS by way of TCRdb, which keeps in-frame sequences with V and J called. Part of the clones is missing from these tables; in studies checked, under half for an unresolved V gene and the rest for unknown reasons. The DNA gave D and trimming, while V, J and clone size come from that table. Recorded for this sample are roughly 300,000 clones; 70% to 90% of them occurred a single time. The biggest ten clones account for roughly 5% of the sample.

Deletion took 5 bases off V and 2 bases off J, with a span of 15 bases between the germline ends. The CDR3 has 15 amino acids, counting the end cysteine and phenylalanine. Here the CDR3 DNA is all that survives: 45 bases in frame from base 1. Sequences SGHRS (CDR1) and YFSETQ (CDR2) are obtained from the germline V gene. Sequenced sample: PBMCs or T cells enriched from blood (not recorded which). This TCR was recovered from a woman in her 30s who had recovered from COVID-19. The rearranged segments are TRBV5-1 and TRBJ2-3; the D gene is perhaps TRBD2, from 5 matching bases. CDR3 loop: CASSLGPAATDTQYF. Here is the DNA: TGCGCCAGCAGTCTTGGACCAGCGGCCACAGATACGCAGTATTTT. The variable domain in full, with residues beyond the CDR3 obtained from the reference TRBV5-1 and TRBJ2-3 genes, is KAGVTQTPRYLIKTRGQQVTLSCSPISGHRSVSWYQQTPGQGLQFLFEYFSETQRNKGNFPGRFSGRQFSNSRSEMNVSTLELGDSALYLCASSLGPAATDTQYFGPGTRLTVL.